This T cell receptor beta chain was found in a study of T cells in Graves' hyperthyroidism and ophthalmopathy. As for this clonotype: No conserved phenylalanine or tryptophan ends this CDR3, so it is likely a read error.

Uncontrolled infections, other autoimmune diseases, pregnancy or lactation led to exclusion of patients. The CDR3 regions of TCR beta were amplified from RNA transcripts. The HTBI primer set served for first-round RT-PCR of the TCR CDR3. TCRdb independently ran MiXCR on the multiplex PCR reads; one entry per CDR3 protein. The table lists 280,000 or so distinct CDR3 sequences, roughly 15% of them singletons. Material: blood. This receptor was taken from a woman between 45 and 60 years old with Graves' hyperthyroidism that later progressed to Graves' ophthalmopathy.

CDR3 coding DNA: TGTGCCAGCACCGCCCTCTTCTACGAGCAGTACCTC. Translating it yields CASTALFYEQYL. This sequence joins TRBV2 and TRBJ2-7; D is ambiguous. This CDR3 has 12 amino acids. Trimming pared 7 bases from V and 3 bases from J, leaving 10 bases between. Germline values: CDR1 SNHLY, CDR2 FYNNEI.